This T cell receptor (beta chain) was profiled in a study of neurological immune-mediated disorders. Many counts were recorded for this clonotype. In germline, CDR1 is MNHEY, CDR2 SMNVEV (reference sequence). V trimming: 6 bases; J trimming: 8 bases; junction bases outside the gene matches: 7. There are 13 residues in the CDR3. The cDNA came from 5'RACE with 10-nucleotide random UMIs. TCRdb itself ran the 5' RACE reads through MiXCR, one entry per CDR3 protein. This table holds around 80,000 distinct CDR3 sequences, about a tenth found once. Specimen: PBMCs. V gene TRBV27 combines with J gene TRBJ2-1; 7 nucleotides align to TRBD1. This clonotype originated in a man aged 35-49 years in good health. CDR3 residues: CASSNRGGYEQFF. CDR3 DNA: TGTGCCAGCAGCAACAGGGGTGGGTATGAGCAGTTCTTC.